Sequencing of this T cell receptor beta chain was carried out in a study of vaccination effects on CD4 cells after COVID-19. Findings of the study overall: Within healthy vaccinees, only 1 of 255 vaccine-induced clones displayed cross-reactivity with common cold coronaviruses. The study enrolled few convalescent patients and sampled no early post-infection timepoints.

The CDR3 runs to 13 residues. Trimming removed 7 bases from V and 5 bases from J; junction bases left unmatched: 8. The germline CDR1 and CDR2 sequences are SQVTM and ANQGSEA. Sequencing followed a ViraFEST assay step that expanded antigen-specific CD4+ T cells with viral peptide pools. Following 10 days of culture, CD4+ T cells were isolated. Nucleocapsid antibodies stayed negative before and after vaccination, showing no earlier SARS-CoV-2 infection. On day 3 and again on day 7, half the medium was replaced with IL-2 medium. Concerning this clone: The antigen remains undetermined.

This table comes from immunoSEQ multiplex PCR, and its TCRdb copy is limited to in-frame clones, with some not included. Of about 73,000 clones in the sample, under 85% were seen once. The material was CD4+ T cells from PBMCs cultured with HCoV-NL63 spike peptides, obtained before COVID-19 vaccination. The chain employs TRBV29-1 and TRBJ1-1, with TRBD1 matching 9 bases. This sequence was found in a human donor who received a COVID-19 vaccine. CDR3 amino acids: CSAPGTGWTEAFF. CDR3 bases: TGCAGCGCCCCCGGGACAGGGTGGACTGAAGCTTTCTTT. Together with reference TRBV29-1 and TRBJ1-1, the CDR3 gives the full variable domain: SAVISQKPSRDICQRGTSLTIQCQVDSQVTMMFWYRQQPGQSLTLIATANQGSEATYESGFVIDKFPISRPNLTFSTLTVSNMSPEDSSIYLCSAPGTGWTEAFFGQGTRLTVV.